The 27 T cell receptor beta chains given below trace back to one sample, sequenced in a study of cytomegalovirus exposure and HLA in healthy donors. A multiplex PCR was run with 60 Vbeta primers and 13 Jbeta primers. This table comes from immunoSEQ multiplex PCR, and its TCRdb copy is limited to in-frame clones, with some not included. The table shows about 86,000 clones, with about 71% occurring only once. The specimen sequenced was PBMCs. These receptors were taken from a man between 60 and 75 years old in good health and CMV-seronegative.

This chain uses TRBV6-5 with TRBJ1-6, with TRBD1 matching 9 bases. The germline V gene encodes CDR1 MNHEY and CDR2 SVGAGI. This CDR3 is 14 amino acids long. V dropped 6 bases and J dropped 7; count of bases not matched to a gene: 4. CDR3 in DNA: TGTGCCAGCAGACCGGGACAGGGAAATTCACCCCTCCACTTT. It translates to CASRPGQGNSPLHF.

This clone was observed a few times. The chain links TRBV29-1 to TRBJ1-2; 9 nucleotides match TRBD1. V lost 2 bases, J lost 4 bases, and 2 bases stayed unmatched. This CDR3 has 13 residues. Germline V gene lookup returns CDR1 SQVTM and CDR2 ANQGSEA. Here the CDR3 reads CSVERDRVYGYTF. CDR3 nucleotide sequence: TGCAGCGTTGAACGGGACAGGGTCTATGGCTACACCTTC. Full variable domain (missing parts from reference TRBV29-1 and TRBJ1-2): SAVISQKPSRDICQRGTSLTIQCQVDSQVTMMFWYRQQPGQSLTLIATANQGSEATYESGFVIDKFPISRPNLTFSTLTVSNMSPEDSSIYLCSVERDRVYGYTFGSGTRLTVV.

The genes are TRBV5-4 and TRBJ2-6; D possibly corresponds to TRBD1 (6 bases). V lost 4 bases to trimming and J lost 5 bases, with 13 bases between them. This CDR3 comprises 15 residues. Per germline, CDR1 SGHNT and CDR2 YYREEE (reference sequence). The DNA of the CDR3 is TGTGCCAGCAGCCCGGACACAGGGTGGGCCAACGTCCTGACTTTC. This sequence encodes CASSPDTGWANVLTF.

The rearrangement uses TRBV30 and TRBJ2-1; possibly TRBD1 for D (7 bases). Germline V CDR1 and CDR2: GTSNPN, SVGIG (reference sequence). The CDR3 extends over 11 amino acids. The germline V and J ends were trimmed by 5 bases and 6 bases, with 8 bases remaining between them. The CDR3 bases are TGTGCCTGGCAGGGGGGCAATGAGCAGTTCTTC. Translation gives CAWQGGNEQFF.

The chain carries TRBV5-5 and TRBJ1-1, with D unclear. Trimming removed 0 bases at V and 1 base at J, with 7 bases between. Germline V CDR1 and CDR2: SGHKS, YYEKEE (reference sequence). The CDR3 extends over 14 amino acids. Here the CDR3 reads CASSLGAKNTEAFF. CDR3 DNA sequence: TGTGCCAGCAGCTTGGGGGCTAAGAACACTGAAGCTTTCTTT.

This chain uses TRBV5-1 with TRBJ2-4; 10 bases agree with TRBD2. In germline, CDR1 is SGHRS, CDR2 YFSETQ. Trimming at V came to 4 bases and at J to 7 bases, leaving 5 bases not matched to a gene. This CDR3 spans 14 amino acids. DNA for the CDR3: TGCGCCAGCAGCAGCGGGGGGGAATTCAACATTCAGTACTTC. It translates to CASSSGGEFNIQYF.

V usage is TRBV7-9 and J usage is TRBJ2-5; maybe TRBD2 (6 bases). The CDR3 is 15 amino acids. CDR1 is SEHNR, CDR2 FQNEAQ, per germline (reference sequence). The V end was cut by 3 bases, the J end by 2 bases, with 13 bases between. CDR3 amino acids: CASSFFAGRQETQYF. The CDR3 DNA follows: TGTGCCAGCAGCTTTTTCGCGGGAAGACAAGAGACCCAGTACTTC.

CDR3 sequence reads: CASSVSSAGASYEQYF. CDR3 in DNA: TGTGCCAGCAGCGTATCCTCAGCGGGAGCCTCCTACGAGCAGTACTTC. The chain couples TRBV9 to TRBJ2-7; 8 nucleotides align to TRBD2. The junction had 6 bases not matched to a gene; V was cut back by 1 base and J by 0 bases. Germline V gives CDR1 SGDLS, CDR2 YYNGEE. CDR3 length: 16 amino acids.

The rearrangement uses TRBV20-1 and TRBJ2-7; possible D gene TRBD2, 6 bases. In germline, CDR1 is DFQATT, CDR2 SNEGSKA (reference sequence). V was pared by 7 bases and J by 4 bases, with 11 bases between. CDR3 length: 11 residues. The DNA of the CDR3 is TGCAGTGGGTTTAGCGGATACGAGCAGTACTTC. Its translation: CSGFSGYEQYF.

The gene calls are TRBV21-1 and TRBJ2-7; the table's D call, TRBD2, has no DNA check behind it. TRBV21-1 is annotated as a pseudogene. The CDR3 consists of 16 residues. CDR3 nucleotides: TGTGCCAGCAACTGTTTCCCCGGGAATACCTCCTACGAGCAGTACTTC. The encoded protein is CASNCFPGNTSYEQYF.

The chain links TRBV30 to TRBJ2-3, with TRBD2 matching over 11 bases. The CDR3 is 14 amino acids. The V and J ends lost 7 bases and 5 bases, in that order; junction bases with no gene match: 8. Germline V gene data show CDR1 as GTSNPN and CDR2 as SVGIG (reference sequence). The CDR3 nucleotides are TGTGCCTTGGTGACTAGCGGGGTCATAGATACGCAGTATTTT. The encoded protein is CALVTSGVIDTQYF.

V and J are TRBV5-1 and TRBJ2-7; the D gene is possibly TRBD1 (5 bases). The CDR3 loop spans 12 amino acids. Germline V lookup: CDR1 SGHRS, CDR2 YFSETQ. Trimming took 5 bases from V and 6 from J, leaving 12 bases between them. The CDR3 spells CASRAGQGEQYF. Here the CDR3 DNA reads TGCGCCAGCAGAGCAGGTCAGGGCGAGCAGTACTTC. Filled out from reference TRBV5-1 and TRBJ2-7, the complete variable domain reads KAGVTQTPRYLIKTRGQQVTLSCSPISGHRSVSWYQQTPGQGLQFLFEYFSETQRNKGNFPGRFSGRQFSNSRSEMNVSTLELGDSALYLCASRAGQGEQYFGPGTRLTVT.

The genes are TRBV7-2 and TRBJ2-5; D not resolved. Germline CDR1 reads SGHTA; CDR2 reads FQGNSA. The germline V and J ends were trimmed by 2 bases and 0 bases, with 4 bases remaining between them. The CDR3 is 13 residues long. Here the CDR3 reads CASSLFNQETQYF. CDR3 coding DNA: TGTGCCAGCAGCTTATTCAACCAAGAGACCCAGTACTTC.

The rearrangement joins TRBV5-6 to TRBJ2-5; D may be TRBD2 (7 bases). There are 16 residues in the CDR3. Germline CDR1 and CDR2: SGHDT and YYEEEE. Trimming removed 2 bases at V and 0 bases at J, with 14 bases between. CDR3 sequence (DNA): TGTGCCAGCAGCTTTAACGGGGGGCCATACCAAGAGACCCAGTACTTC. Translating it yields CASSFNGGPYQETQYF. The whole variable domain, filled in from reference TRBV5-6 and TRBJ2-5, reads DAGVTQSPTHLIKTRGQQVTLRCSPKSGHDTVSWYQQALGQGPQFIFQYYEEEERQRGNFPDRFSGHQFPNYSSELNVNALLLGDSALYLCASSFNGGPYQETQYFGPGTRLLVL.

This chain links TRBV5-1 with TRBJ2-1; 9 positions agree with TRBD2. The CDR3 is 19 amino acids. After removal of 1 base from V and 6 bases from J, the junction contained 17 bases not matched to a gene. The germline CDR1 and CDR2 sequences are SGHRS and YFSETQ. The CDR3 sequence: CASSLSPGLASFGFNEQFF. The DNA of the CDR3 is TGCGCCAGCAGCTTGAGTCCGGGACTAGCCAGCTTCGGTTTCAATGAGCAGTTCTTC.

The chain combines TRBV5-6 with TRBJ2-7, with TRBD1 matching over 8 bases. Germline CDR1 SGHDT, CDR2 YYEEEE. The CDR3 consists of 15 residues. Trimming at V came to 2 bases and at J to 0 bases, leaving 4 bases not matched to a gene. In nucleotides, the CDR3 is TGTGCCAGCAGCTTTCAGGGGGCTTACTCCTACGAGCAGTACTTC. It translates to CASSFQGAYSYEQYF.

The V and J genes are TRBV5-1 and TRBJ2-1, with 12 positions matching TRBD2. The trim removed 1 base at V and 5 bases at J, leaving 1 base unmatched. CDR1 is SGHRS and CDR2 is YFSETQ in the germline V gene. There are 15 residues in the CDR3. The CDR3 spells CASSLRTSGDNEQFF. DNA of the CDR3: TGCGCCAGCAGCTTGAGGACTAGCGGGGACAATGAGCAGTTCTTC. Looking up the rest from reference TRBV5-1 and TRBJ2-1 gives the full variable domain: KAGVTQTPRYLIKTRGQQVTLSCSPISGHRSVSWYQQTPGQGLQFLFEYFSETQRNKGNFPGRFSGRQFSNSRSEMNVSTLELGDSALYLCASSLRTSGDNEQFFGPGTRLTVL.

The chain recombines TRBV4-1 with TRBJ2-3, with 7 bases aligning to TRBD2. The length of the CDR3 is 17 residues. V shed 2 bases, J shed 0 bases, and the junction held 8 bases outside the gene matches. CDR1 MGHRA and CDR2 YSYEKL come from the germline V gene. This chain's CDR3 is CASSQRAYSGSTDTQYF. CDR3 nucleotide sequence: TGCGCCAGCAGCCAAAGGGCCTATAGCGGGAGCACAGATACGCAGTATTTT.

J is TRBJ1-2 and V is TRBV19; D remains unclear. Germline CDR1 and CDR2: LNHDA and SQIVND (reference sequence). Trimming removed 0 bases from V and 5 bases from J, with 10 bases in between. The CDR3 loop spans 14 amino acids. The CDR3 reads CASSIEVGLYGYTF. In DNA, the CDR3 is TGTGCCAGTAGTATAGAAGTCGGTTTGTATGGCTACACCTTC. Variable domain in full (rest from reference TRBV19 and TRBJ1-2): DGGITQSPKYLFRKEGQNVTLSCEQNLNHDAMYWYRQDPGQGLRLIYYSQIVNDFQKGDIAEGYSVSREKKESFPLTVTSAQKNPTAFYLCASSIEVGLYGYTFGSGTRLTVV.

This clone showed up just once. The rearrangement joins TRBV2 to TRBJ2-2, with D hard to call. This CDR3 has 14 residues. Trimming took 7 bases from V and 1 from J, leaving 10 bases between them. From germline, CDR1 is SNHLY and CDR2 FYNNEI. CDR3 nucleotides: TGTGCCAGCACCCCCTATTTGAACACCGGGGAGCTGTTTTTT. Its translation is CASTPYLNTGELFF.

This rearrangement joins TRBV18 to TRBJ1-1, with 7 bases aligning to TRBD1. Germline CDR1 and CDR2: KGHSH and LQKENI. There are 14 residues in the CDR3. Unmatched junction bases numbered 9, after V lost 6 bases and J lost 5 bases. CDR3 nucleotide sequence: TGTGCCAGCTCCCCTCAACAGGGGAGGACTGAAGCTTTCTTT. It translates to CASSPQQGRTEAFF.

The chain combines TRBV5-1 with TRBJ2-7, with 8 bases that match TRBD1. CDR1 is SGHRS, CDR2 YFSETQ, per germline. This CDR3 region has 15 residues. With V trimmed by 5 bases and J by 4 bases, 11 bases remained unmatched. The CDR3 DNA sequence: TGCGCCAGCAGGCTGCGGCCAGGGGGCGGATACGAGCAGTACTTC. It is translated as CASRLRPGGGYEQYF.

The rearrangement uses TRBV2 and TRBJ2-1, with D possibly being TRBD2 (6 bases). The germline gives CDR1 SNHLY, CDR2 FYNNEI. Trimming removed 7 bases from V and 6 bases from J, with 13 bases in between. There are 13 residues in the CDR3. The CDR3 bases are TGTGCCAGCATTGCCGGACTATCCAATGAGCAGTTCTTC. Translation gives CASIAGLSNEQFF.

The V and J genes are TRBV2 and TRBJ2-3; D might be TRBD1 (5 bases). The V end lost 7 bases, the J end lost 1 base, and 9 bases lay between the germline ends. Germline-derived CDR1 and CDR2 are SNHLY and FYNNEI. This CDR3 has 13 amino acids. The CDR3 DNA reads as TGTGCCAGCAACCAGGGTCGCACAGATACGCAGTATTTT. Its protein product is CASNQGRTDTQYF. The entire variable domain, with the rest obtained from reference TRBV2 and TRBJ2-3, is as follows: EPEVTQTPSHQVTQMGQEVILRCVPISNHLYFYWYRQILGQKVEFLVSFYNNEISEKSEIFDDQFSVERPDGSNFTLKIRSTKLEDSAMYFCASNQGRTDTQYFGPGTRLTVL.

The chain links TRBV5-1 to TRBJ1-1; 10 nucleotides line up with TRBD1. The CDR3 spans 14 residues. The germline V gene has CDR1 SGHRS and CDR2 YFSETQ. The trim removed 6 bases at V and 3 bases at J, leaving 5 bases unmatched. CDR3 sequence: CASTRQGADTEAFF. DNA of the CDR3: TGCGCCAGCACGCGACAGGGGGCGGACACTGAAGCTTTCTTT. Using reference TRBV5-1 and TRBJ1-1 for the parts outside the CDR3, the full variable domain is KAGVTQTPRYLIKTRGQQVTLSCSPISGHRSVSWYQQTPGQGLQFLFEYFSETQRNKGNFPGRFSGRQFSNSRSEMNVSTLELGDSALYLCASTRQGADTEAFFGQGTRLTVV.

Written as DNA, the CDR3 is TGTGCCAGCAGAGACAGGGGCGGTGGAGCTTTCTTT. Translation: CASRDRGGGAFF. This rearrangement joins TRBV6-1 to TRBJ1-1; 8 bases map to TRBD1. Per the germline V gene, CDR1 is MNHNS and CDR2 is SASEGT. V shed 6 bases, J shed 10 bases, and the junction held 7 bases outside the gene matches. The CDR3 covers 12 residues.

This clone came up once. The V and J genes are TRBV10-1 and TRBJ2-1; D remains unclear. V gave up 0 bases and J gave up 5 bases, with 11 bases separating them. The CDR3 totals 15 residues. CDR1 and CDR2 from the germline V gene are WNHNN and SYGVQD (reference sequence). The CDR3 sequence is CASSESTQTDNEQFF. DNA of the CDR3: TGCGCCAGCAGTGAGTCGACTCAAACCGACAATGAGCAGTTCTTC.